This T cell receptor (beta chain) is drawn from a study of spatial heterogeneity in lung cancer. Background on the study: The mean occurrence of each unique TCR and UMI combination in raw reads exceeded eight.

CDR1 and CDR2 from the germline V gene are SGHVS and FQNEAQ. The CDR3 runs 14 residues. Trimming removed 1 base from V and 0 bases from J, with 3 bases in between. This clonotype was counted ten times or more. Its target is unknown. Time point denoted: sample taken at primary tumor resection. The sequenced material consisted of unsorted whole RNA from tumor, nontumor lung or frozen PBMC. The presence of a unique molecular identifier marked each TCR cDNA molecule. TCRdb re-called the 5' RACE reads through MiXCR, storing one row per CDR3 protein. Of tens of thousands of distinct CDR3 sequences in the sample, around 12% were seen once. The study, taken as a whole, reports: Detection of ubiquitous tumor TCRs in blood was higher at resection than follow-up.

V gene TRBV7-8 combines with J gene TRBJ1-4; D unclear. The TCR sequence derives from a male donor with early-stage non-small cell lung cancer. The sequencing used PBMCs, collected at surgery. The CDR3 reads CASSLGSTNEKLFF. CDR3 sequence (DNA): TGTGCCAGCAGCTTAGGCTCAACTAATGAAAAACTGTTTTTT. Complete variable domain (other parts from reference TRBV7-8 and TRBJ1-4): GAGVSQSPRYKVAKRGQDVALRCDPISGHVSLFWYQQALGQGPEFLTYFQNEAQLDKSGLPSDRFFAERPEGSVSTLKIQRTQQEDSAVYLCASSLGSTNEKLFFGSGTQLSVL.